This T cell receptor beta chain was recorded in a study of shared clonotypes between healthy human individuals. Study results and limitations: Sequencing depth was expected to influence donor clonotype sharing. Naive subsets, compared against memory subsets, generally had larger estimated richness values.

Germline V gene lookup returns CDR1 SGHNT and CDR2 YENEEA. There are 13 residues in the CDR3. The test was conducted at deep level. The protocol was immunoSEQ multiplex PCR, while the TCRdb copy is restricted to in-frame clones and leaves out a portion. The sample contains fewer than 2.5 million clones, roughly 93% of which appear only once. Comment on this clone: The antigen is undetermined.

The TCR was taken from a man aged 18-30 years in good health. Some clones in this sample may be carry-over from other donors' samples. Sequencing was carried out using naive CD4+ T cells from PBMCs. Specified subset: CD45RA+ positively selected. The chain recombines TRBV11-3 with TRBJ2-5, with D hard to call. The DNA matches TRBJ2-7 better at its end, which makes the J call doubtful. The CDR3 DNA sequence: TGTGCCAGCAGCTTGCATAGCTCCTACGAGCAGTACTTC. It yields the protein CASSLHSSYEQYF.